The source of this T cell receptor beta chain is a study of T cells in narcolepsy. This CDR3 spans 13 amino acids. Deletions cut 3 bases from V and 9 bases from J, with 12 bases between. The V gene's germline CDR1 is MRHNA and CDR2 SNTAGT. The data were produced by immunoSEQ multiplex PCR, yet TCRdb's version contains in-frame clones alone and is incomplete. The sample includes about 21,000 clones, about 91% of them seen just once. Sequenced: CD45RA- memory CD4+ T cells from PBMCs. This TCR was recovered from a human donor with narcolepsy. The chain joins TRBV6-4 to TRBJ2-1; no clear D gene. The CDR3 nucleotides read TGTGCCAGCAGTGATACGGGTACGGTTGAGCAGTTCTTC. This encodes CASSDTGTVEQFF.